The present T cell receptor beta chain was sequenced within a study of shared clonotypes between healthy human individuals. Whole-study findings and limits: Among non-shared clonotypes, generation probabilities were lower than among those shared by all four donors. Naive subsets typically showed greater estimated richness than memory subsets. It was observed that 5% to 6% of naive CD4 clonotypes were shared across a few donors.

An assay was performed, and its level was deep. Assay used: immunoSEQ multiplex PCR; TCRdb lists only in-frame clones, some missing. Of some 2.4 million clones listed, 93% are singletons. Comment on this clone: Its antigen is not known.

This CDR3 is 14 amino acids long. Germline V gene data show CDR1 as PRHDT and CDR2 as FYEKMQ (reference sequence). Trimming left V 5 bases short and J 0 bases short, with 5 bases between. Sequenced material: naive CD4+ T cells from PBMCs. The subset was: CD45RA+ positively selected. V usage is TRBV13 and J usage is TRBJ2-6; D gene uncertain. The receptor was isolated from a man aged 18 to 30 in good health. Some clones in this sample may be carry-over from other donors' samples. This chain's CDR3 is CASSTHSGANVLTF. As DNA, the CDR3 is TGTGCCAGCAGCACCCACTCTGGGGCCAACGTCCTGACTTTC.